Below are 29 T cell receptor beta chains sequenced from a single sample in a study of blood T cell repertoires in COVID-19. Sequenced by immunoSEQ multiplex PCR; TCRdb stores in-frame clones only, minus some. The data hold roughly 400,000 clones, with 91% observed a single time. Sequencing input: PBMCs or T cells enriched from blood (not recorded which). The receptor set was obtained from a woman aged 40 to 55 who had been exposed to COVID-19.

The V call is TRBV3-1 (or the pseudogene TRBV3-2), the J call TRBJ2-3, with 7 bases lining up with TRBD2. V lost 1 base to trimming and J lost 1 base; unmatched junction nucleotides: 2. The CDR3 is 15 amino acids. Germline V lookup: CDR1 LGHDT, CDR2 YNNKEL (reference sequence). The CDR3 DNA reads as TGTGCCAGCAGCCAAGGGGCGGGGGGCACAGATACGCAGTATTTT. Its protein is CASSQGAGGTDTQYF.

This chain joins TRBV7-2 and TRBJ2-7; possible D gene TRBD1, 6 bases. Germline CDR1 and CDR2: SGHTA and FQGNSA. The CDR3 is made up of 13 amino acids. With 2 bases removed from V and 6 bases from J, the gap between germline ends came to 11 bases. The CDR3 loop reads CASSLPQGGEQYF. The CDR3 coding sequence is TGTGCCAGCAGCTTACCACAGGGCGGCGAGCAGTACTTC.

As to this clone: Sequence at one end of the junction differs from germline and may be a read error. The chain joins TRBV2 to TRBJ1-2; 7 nucleotides match TRBD1. Germline CDR1 SNHLY, CDR2 FYNNEI. This CDR3 region has 8 residues. CDR3 in amino acids: CASGTERF. For the CDR3, the DNA is TGTGCCAGCGGGACAGAACGCTTC.

J is TRBJ2-7 and V is TRBV13; 12 bases match TRBD2. Losses at the gene ends were 4 bases for V and 6 bases for J; bases not matched to a gene: 10. The CDR3 has 16 residues. CDR1 and CDR2 (germline): PRHDT, FYEKMQ (reference sequence). CDR3 loop: CASSSTSGGPMAEQYF. As DNA, the CDR3 is TGTGCCAGCAGCTCGACTAGCGGGGGCCCTATGGCCGAGCAGTACTTC.

V usage is TRBV12-3 or TRBV12-4 and J usage is TRBJ2-5, with a weak D call TRBD1 (5 bases). Trimming shortened V by 1 base and J by 5 bases, and 8 bases separated the two germline ends. This CDR3 contains 13 residues. CDR3 amino acids: CASSLGRVETQYF. The CDR3 DNA reads as TGTGCCAGCAGTTTAGGCAGGGTTGAGACCCAGTACTTC.

The genes are TRBV18 and TRBJ2-3; D is unresolved. With 2 bases removed from V and 9 bases from J, the gap between germline ends came to 6 bases. The CDR3 has 11 residues. Looked up from germline, CDR1 is KGHSH and CDR2 is LQKENI. The CDR3 DNA follows: TGTGCCAGCTCACCAGCAAGCACGCAGTATTTT. As protein: CASSPASTQYF.

The chain uses TRBV15 and TRBJ2-7; 7 bases align to TRBD2. This CDR3 has 16 amino acids. With 1 base clipped from V and 4 bases from J, the junction kept 10 bases outside the gene matches. Germline CDR1 reads LNHNV; CDR2 reads YYDKDF (reference sequence). The CDR3 DNA reads TGTGCCACCAGCAGAGTACCGGGAGGCCAACCATACGAGCAGTACTTC. Amino acids: CATSRVPGGQPYEQYF.

The chain carries TRBV5-4 and TRBJ2-7, with 11 bases fitting TRBD1. This CDR3 has 16 amino acids. CDR1 and CDR2 from the germline V gene are SGHNT and YYREEE (reference sequence). The J segment lost 1 base and the V segment lost 4 bases, leaving 7 bases of the junction unmatched. CDR3 DNA sequence: TGTGCCAGCAGCCCGGGCAGGGACAGGGGGTCCTACGAGCAGTACTTC. Protein sequence: CASSPGRDRGSYEQYF.

CDR3 amino acids: CASSTKGGGRNEQYF. As DNA, the CDR3 is TGTGCCAGTAGTACCAAAGGGGGGGGGCGGAACGAGCAGTACTTC. This rearrangement joins TRBV19 to TRBJ2-7; tentative D call: TRBD2 (7 bases). The CDR3 is made up of 15 amino acids. V gave up 4 bases and J gave up 5 bases, with 18 bases separating them. The germline CDR1 and CDR2 sequences are LNHDA and SQIVND (reference sequence). The full variable domain, rest sourced from reference TRBV19 and TRBJ2-7, is DGGITQSPKYLFRKEGQNVTLSCEQNLNHDAMYWYRQDPGQGLRLIYYSQIVNDFQKGDIAEGYSVSREKKESFPLTVTSAQKNPTAFYLCASSTKGGGRNEQYFGPGTRLTVT.

The gene calls are TRBV28 and TRBJ2-5; no firm D call. Germline CDR1 is MDHEN and CDR2 is SYDVKM. Trimming left V 1 base short and J 5 bases short, with 2 bases between. The CDR3 totals 11 residues. CDR3 region: CASSLSETQYF. Here the CDR3 DNA reads TGTGCCAGCAGTTTATCGGAGACCCAGTACTTC.

The gene calls are TRBV7-2 and TRBJ1-2; 7 bases match TRBD1. The V segment lost 4 bases and the J segment 0 bases; nucleotides outside the gene matches: 11. CDR3 length: 17 residues. The V gene's germline CDR1 is SGHTA and CDR2 FQGNSA. CDR3 residues: CASSSAGGRRANYGYTF. CDR3 in DNA: TGTGCCAGCAGCTCGGCAGGGGGGAGACGAGCTAACTATGGCTACACCTTC.

The chain links TRBV5-4 to TRBJ2-1; 7 nucleotides match TRBD2. CDR3 length: 16 residues. The J segment lost 2 bases and the V segment lost 4 bases, leaving 9 bases of the junction unmatched. Germline CDR1 is SGHNT and CDR2 is YYREEE (reference sequence). For the CDR3, the DNA is TGTGCCAGCAGCGGGGGGGAGCGGCTTCCCTACAATGAGCAGTTCTTC. This gives the protein CASSGGERLPYNEQFF.

The gene calls are TRBV3-1 (or the pseudogene TRBV3-2) and TRBJ2-5, with 12 bases that match TRBD2. V dropped 4 bases and J dropped 2; count of bases not matched to a gene: 5. The CDR3 has 16 residues. Per the germline V gene, CDR1 is LGHDT and CDR2 is YNNKEL (reference sequence). The CDR3 spells CASSLGLAGSQETQYF. CDR3 nucleotide sequence: TGTGCCAGCAGCCTTGGACTAGCGGGGTCACAAGAGACCCAGTACTTC.

This clone was found once. V usage is TRBV2 and J usage is TRBJ1-6; 7 positions match TRBD1. Germline V gene lookup returns CDR1 SNHLY and CDR2 FYNNEI. V lost 6 bases and J lost 9; bases outside the gene matches: 5. The CDR3 loop spans 13 amino acids. The CDR3 reads CASRGTVSSPLHF. CDR3 nucleotides: TGTGCCAGCAGGGGGACAGTATCTTCACCCCTCCACTTT.

V gene TRBV18 combines with J gene TRBJ2-3; no firm D call. V lost 3 bases and J 4 bases, leaving 5 bases between the germline ends. This CDR3 has 12 residues. Germline loops: CDR1 KGHSH, CDR2 LQKENI. The CDR3, as DNA: TGTGCCAGCTCACCGCGAGCAGATACGCAGTATTTT. Protein sequence: CASSPRADTQYF. The whole variable domain, filled in from reference TRBV18 and TRBJ2-3, reads NAGVMQNPRHLVRRRGQEARLRCSPMKGHSHVYWYRQLPEEGLKFMVYLQKENIIDESGMPKERFSAEFPKEGPSILRIQQVVRGDSAAYFCASSPRADTQYFGPGTRLTVL.

CDR3 sequence (DNA): TGTGCCAGCTCACTTGGGAGGTCCGACTCTGGAAACACCATATATTTT. This gives the protein CASSLGRSDSGNTIYF. The rearrangement links TRBV18 to TRBJ1-3; D unresolved. V lost 4 bases to trimming and J lost 0 bases, with 13 bases between them. Germline V lookup: CDR1 KGHSH, CDR2 LQKENI. The CDR3 covers 16 residues.

The chain carries TRBV6-1 and TRBJ2-2, with 10 positions matching TRBD2. Germline loops: CDR1 MNHNS, CDR2 SASEGT. Unmatched junction bases numbered 8, after V lost 4 bases and J lost 6 bases. CDR3 size: 16 residues. The CDR3 DNA is TGTGCCAGCAGTGCTCGGAGCGGGGGGGTCCCCGGGGAGCTGTTTTTT. Translation gives CASSARSGGVPGELFF.

The chain combines TRBV19 with TRBJ2-2; TRBD1 is a possible D gene (5 bases). Deletions cut 5 bases from V and 5 bases from J, with 9 bases between. CDR1 LNHDA and CDR2 SQIVND come from the germline V gene (reference sequence). This CDR3 spans 13 amino acids. CDR3 amino acids: CASSARGTGELFF. CDR3 DNA: TGTGCCAGTAGTGCTAGGGGAACCGGGGAGCTGTTTTTT.

This clone came up once. The rearrangement joins TRBV19 to TRBJ1-1; TRBD1 agrees at 10 bases. Trimming cost V 5 bases and J 7 bases; bases outside gene matches: 7. In germline, CDR1 is LNHDA, CDR2 SQIVND (reference sequence). The CDR3 covers 14 residues. The CDR3 coding sequence is TGTGCCAGTAGTCGGGACAGGGGTGGCGGTGAAGCTTTCTTT. Amino acid sequence: CASSRDRGGGEAFF. Full variable domain (missing parts from reference TRBV19 and TRBJ1-1): DGGITQSPKYLFRKEGQNVTLSCEQNLNHDAMYWYRQDPGQGLRLIYYSQIVNDFQKGDIAEGYSVSREKKESFPLTVTSAQKNPTAFYLCASSRDRGGGEAFFGQGTRLTVV.

This clone was recorded only once. This chain connects TRBV5-1 to TRBJ2-2; maybe TRBD2 (5 bases). Germline assignment: CDR1 SGHRS and CDR2 YFSETQ. The CDR3 has 16 amino acids. Trimming pared 1 base from V and 0 bases from J, leaving 10 bases between. DNA for the CDR3: TGCGCCAGCAGCTTGTACCGGGGTTCGAACACCGGGGAGCTGTTTTTT. Protein: CASSLYRGSNTGELFF.

The rearrangement uses TRBV5-6 and TRBJ2-5, with D possibly TRBD1 on 5 matching bases. This CDR3 spans 19 amino acids. V was cut by 3 bases and J by 1 base, with 25 bases left in between. The V gene's germline CDR1 is SGHDT and CDR2 YYEEEE. The DNA of the CDR3 is TGTGCCAGCAGCTCGATCATCACCACAGGTCTGTCCTTCCAAGAGACCCAGTACTTC. Its protein is CASSSIITTGLSFQETQYF.

The V call is TRBV5-1, the J call TRBJ2-1; 9 bases line up with TRBD1. The CDR3 sequence is 19 residues long. With 3 bases clipped from V and 7 bases from J, the junction kept 20 bases outside the gene matches. Germline CDR1 and CDR2: SGHRS and YFSETQ. CDR3: CASSSSRDRDIFSGNEQFF. The CDR3 DNA reads TGCGCCAGCAGCTCGTCCCGGGACAGGGATATATTTAGTGGGAATGAGCAGTTCTTC.

V gene TRBV7-6 combines with J gene TRBJ1-4, with 9 nucleotides matching TRBD1. The CDR3 has 14 amino acids. The junction had 3 bases not matched to a gene; V was cut back by 5 bases and J by 5 bases. In germline, CDR1 is SGHVS, CDR2 FNYEAQ. The CDR3 spells CASSAGTGNEKLFF. In nucleotides, the CDR3 is TGTGCCAGCAGCGCCGGGACAGGGAATGAAAAACTGTTTTTT.

The V call is TRBV2, the J call TRBJ1-2; maybe TRBD1 (6 bases). CDR3 length: 17 residues. The V gene's germline CDR1 is SNHLY and CDR2 FYNNEI. V lost 10 bases and J 3 bases, leaving 27 bases between the germline ends. The CDR3 sequence is CAIVRPQIRGIDYGYTF. The DNA of the CDR3 is TGTGCCATCGTGCGGCCGCAGATCAGGGGTATAGACTATGGCTACACCTTC.

The chain is built from TRBV2 and TRBJ1-4, with 8 bases fitting TRBD1. There are 15 residues in the CDR3. Germline CDR1 reads SNHLY; CDR2 reads FYNNEI. After removal of 6 bases from V and 5 bases from J, the junction contained 8 bases not matched to a gene. The CDR3 DNA follows: TGTGCCAGCAGACGGAGGACAGGGATAAATGAAAAACTGTTTTTT. This encodes CASRRRTGINEKLFF.

The V gene is TRBV6-5, the J gene TRBJ1-4; perhaps TRBD1 as D (5 bases). The V gene lost 2 bases and the J gene lost 5 bases, with 9 bases spanning the gap. CDR1 and CDR2 (germline): MNHEY, SVGAGI. The CDR3 sequence is 14 residues long. CDR3 region: CASSYEAGNEKLFF. The DNA of the CDR3 is TGTGCCAGCAGTTACGAAGCAGGGAATGAAAAACTGTTTTTT.

This chain uses TRBV13 with TRBJ2-7; 9 nucleotides match TRBD1. CDR3 length: 14 residues. The V segment lost 5 bases and the J segment 3 bases; nucleotides outside the gene matches: 5. Germline lookup yields CDR1 PRHDT and CDR2 FYEKMQ (reference sequence). This CDR3 reads CASSIDRGNYEQYF. CDR3 nucleotide sequence: TGTGCCAGCAGCATAGACAGGGGGAACTACGAGCAGTACTTC.

The V gene is TRBV5-1, the J gene TRBJ2-7; the match to TRBD1 covers 9 bases. Germline loops: CDR1 SGHRS, CDR2 YFSETQ. The CDR3 extends over 17 amino acids. The V segment lost 2 bases and the J segment 0 bases; nucleotides outside the gene matches: 9. In DNA form, the CDR3 reads TGCGCCAGCAGCTTCAACTTCCGGGACAGGGTCTCCTACGAGCAGTACTTC. As protein: CASSFNFRDRVSYEQYF. The full variable domain, its missing parts supplied by reference TRBV5-1 and TRBJ2-7, is KAGVTQTPRYLIKTRGQQVTLSCSPISGHRSVSWYQQTPGQGLQFLFEYFSETQRNKGNFPGRFSGRQFSNSRSEMNVSTLELGDSALYLCASSFNFRDRVSYEQYFGPGTRLTVT.

This clone showed up just once. The CDR3 protein is CSTSETGSVLFF. The CDR3 DNA reads TGCAGTACATCCGAGACAGGGTCCGTCCTATTCTTT. V gene TRBV29-1 combines with J gene TRBJ1-1; TRBD1 matches 7 bases. The CDR3 runs to 12 residues. The V gene's germline CDR1 is SQVTM and CDR2 ANQGSEA.